The rows below give T cell receptor beta chains drawn from one sample of a study of spatial heterogeneity in lung cancer. TCRdb used MiXCR to reprocess the 5' RACE reads, holding one entry per CDR3 protein. The table includes some 17,000 distinct CDR3 sequences, over 20% detected once. The starting material was PBMCs, obtained at surgery. These receptors all come from a female donor with early-stage non-small cell lung cancer. Both conserved end residues are part of each CDR3. Fields, in order: J gene, V gene, D gene, clone size, CDR3 DNA, CDR3 protein. D genes are given only for firm matches. The size field is filled for only some rows; it gives once, few, many or a size class.

j_call: TRBJ2-7; v_call: TRBV7-9; d_call: TRBD2; clone_size: many; cdr3_nt: TGTGCCAGCAGCCAATTACTAGCGGGAGTCTTCGAGCAGTACTTC; cdr3_aa: CASSQLLAGVFEQYF
j_call: TRBJ1-2; v_call: TRBV28; d_call: -; clone_size: medium-sized; cdr3_nt: TGTGCCAGCAGACCCAACGTTGGGGGGGTGTATGGCTACACCTTC; cdr3_aa: CASRPNVGGVYGYTF
j_call: TRBJ2-4; v_call: TRBV6-1; d_call: -; clone_size: -; cdr3_nt: TGTGCCAGCAGTGAAGCATACGTTCAGTACTTC; cdr3_aa: CASSEAYVQYF
j_call: TRBJ2-7; v_call: TRBV20-1; d_call: -; clone_size: few; cdr3_nt: TGCAGCGCCGGGACACATTCCTACGAGCAGTACTTC; cdr3_aa: CSAGTHSYEQYF
j_call: TRBJ2-2; v_call: TRBV5-4; d_call: TRBD2; clone_size: many; cdr3_nt: TGTGCCAGCAGCCGAATGGGACTAGCGGGAGGGCGAGGAGCCGGGGAGCTGTTTTTT; cdr3_aa: CASSRMGLAGGRGAGELFF
j_call: TRBJ2-1; v_call: TRBV20-1; d_call: -; clone_size: many; cdr3_nt: TGCAGTGTCAAGGGCCAGCGCGATGAGCAGTTCTTC; cdr3_aa: CSVKGQRDEQFF
j_call: TRBJ2-5; v_call: TRBV12-3/TRBV12-4; d_call: -; clone_size: -; cdr3_nt: TGTGCCAGCAGTTTGATGAGTTACCAAGAGACCCAGTACTTC; cdr3_aa: CASSLMSYQETQYF
j_call: TRBJ2-1; v_call: TRBV20-1; d_call: -; clone_size: few; cdr3_nt: TGCAGTGCTGGAAGGGGTAGCAATGAGCAGTTCTTC; cdr3_aa: CSAGRGSNEQFF
j_call: TRBJ2-1; v_call: TRBV7-2; d_call: -; clone_size: many; cdr3_nt: TGTGCCAGCAGCTTCAGTCGGGCCCGCGAACCCCCGTTCTTC; cdr3_aa: CASSFSRAREPPFF
j_call: TRBJ2-6; v_call: TRBV18; d_call: TRBD1; clone_size: many; cdr3_nt: TGTGCCAGCTCAAAACAGGGGATTGGGGCCAACGTCCTGACTTTC; cdr3_aa: CASSKQGIGANVLTF
j_call: TRBJ1-2; v_call: TRBV20-1; d_call: -; clone_size: many; cdr3_nt: TGCAGTGCCCCGGACAGCATTTATGGCTACACCTTC; cdr3_aa: CSAPDSIYGYTF
j_call: TRBJ1-5; v_call: TRBV28; d_call: -; clone_size: -; cdr3_nt: TGTGCCAGCAGTAGAAGCAATCAGCCCCAGCATTTT; cdr3_aa: CASSRSNQPQHF
j_call: TRBJ2-3; v_call: TRBV20-1; d_call: -; clone_size: many; cdr3_nt: TGCAGTGCTAGAGATCTTAGGGTACAAGTTGCGACAGATACGCAGTATTTT; cdr3_aa: CSARDLRVQVATDTQYF
j_call: TRBJ1-5; v_call: TRBV7-9; d_call: -; clone_size: -; cdr3_nt: TGTGCCAGCAGCTTAGGCACCCAGCCCCAGCATTTT; cdr3_aa: CASSLGTQPQHF
j_call: TRBJ2-1; v_call: TRBV28; d_call: -; clone_size: many; cdr3_nt: TGTGCCAGCAGTTCTCCACCCGGGACACACTCCTACAATGAGCAGTTCTTC; cdr3_aa: CASSSPPGTHSYNEQFF
j_call: TRBJ2-7; v_call: TRBV7-2; d_call: -; clone_size: many; cdr3_nt: TGTGCCAGCAGCTTTGAGGCAGTACTCTACGAGCAGTACTTC; cdr3_aa: CASSFEAVLYEQYF
j_call: TRBJ2-3; v_call: TRBV7-2; d_call: -; clone_size: -; cdr3_nt: TGTGCCAGCAGCCCCTACACAGATACGCAGTATTTT; cdr3_aa: CASSPYTDTQYF
j_call: TRBJ1-5; v_call: TRBV6-6; d_call: -; clone_size: many; cdr3_nt: TGTGCCAGCAGTTACTCGAGACCCGGGGGGATGGGCAATCAGCCCCAGCATTTT; cdr3_aa: CASSYSRPGGMGNQPQHF
j_call: TRBJ2-3; v_call: TRBV7-9; d_call: TRBD2; clone_size: -; cdr3_nt: TGTGCCAGCCGGACGGGACTAGATAACACAGATACGCAGTATTTT; cdr3_aa: CASRTGLDNTDTQYF
j_call: TRBJ2-5; v_call: TRBV20-1; d_call: TRBD2; clone_size: -; cdr3_nt: TGCAGTGCTAGGGGCAGTGCGGGAGGGAGGGAGACCCAGTACTTC; cdr3_aa: CSARGSAGGRETQYF
j_call: TRBJ1-3; v_call: TRBV28; d_call: -; clone_size: many; cdr3_nt: TGTGCCAGCAGTTTATGGTCAGCTGGAAACACCATATATTTT; cdr3_aa: CASSLWSAGNTIYF
j_call: TRBJ1-1; v_call: TRBV20-1; d_call: TRBD1; clone_size: -; cdr3_nt: TGCAGTGCTAGAGTCCACAGGGGGTCCAACACTGAAGCTTTCTTT; cdr3_aa: CSARVHRGSNTEAFF
j_call: TRBJ2-1; v_call: TRBV20-1; d_call: -; clone_size: medium-sized; cdr3_nt: TGCAGCCGTCTAGGGGCAGGGCCGTTGTCCTACAATGAGCAGTTCTTC; cdr3_aa: CSRLGAGPLSYNEQFF
j_call: TRBJ1-2; v_call: TRBV18; d_call: TRBD1; clone_size: many; cdr3_nt: TGTGCCAGCTCACAAGGGACAGGGACAGCTCCTAACTATGGCTACACCTTC; cdr3_aa: CASSQGTGTAPNYGYTF
j_call: TRBJ2-2; v_call: TRBV24-1; d_call: -; clone_size: many; cdr3_nt: TGTGCCACCAGTGATCCAAGGCTCCGGGAGCTGTTTTTT; cdr3_aa: CATSDPRLRELFF
j_call: TRBJ2-1; v_call: TRBV5-1; d_call: TRBD1; clone_size: few; cdr3_nt: TGCGCCAGCAGCGAGGGACAGGCGATGGGTGAGCAGTTCTTC; cdr3_aa: CASSEGQAMGEQFF
j_call: TRBJ2-1; v_call: TRBV24-1; d_call: TRBD2; clone_size: -; cdr3_nt: TGTGCCACCAGCCCAAGGTTGGGAGGGTCCTACAATGAGCAGTTCTTC; cdr3_aa: CATSPRLGGSYNEQFF
j_call: TRBJ2-5; v_call: TRBV7-2; d_call: -; clone_size: many; cdr3_nt: TGTGCCAGCAGCTTAGCGCTACTACCTCAAGAGACCCAGTACTTC; cdr3_aa: CASSLALLPQETQYF
j_call: TRBJ2-2; v_call: TRBV5-1; d_call: -; clone_size: many; cdr3_nt: TGCGCCAGCAGCGTACGGACAGTAACCGGGGAGCTGTTTTTT; cdr3_aa: CASSVRTVTGELFF
j_call: TRBJ2-2; v_call: TRBV7-9; d_call: -; clone_size: many; cdr3_nt: TGTGCCAGCAGCTTAGCTACCGTCTACACCGGGGAGCTGTTTTTT; cdr3_aa: CASSLATVYTGELFF
j_call: TRBJ2-2; v_call: TRBV5-1; d_call: TRBD1; clone_size: -; cdr3_nt: TGCGCCAGCACCCTACGACAGGGGTCGACCGGGGAGCTGTTTTTT; cdr3_aa: CASTLRQGSTGELFF
j_call: TRBJ2-2; v_call: TRBV11-3; d_call: TRBD2; clone_size: many; cdr3_nt: TGTGCCAGCAGCTTAGACTCTAGCGGGAGAGGCGGGGAGCTGTTTTTT; cdr3_aa: CASSLDSSGRGGELFF
j_call: TRBJ1-2; v_call: TRBV2; d_call: -; clone_size: -; cdr3_nt: TGTGCCAGCAGTGATAGCAGGGGAGGCTATGGCTACACCTTC; cdr3_aa: CASSDSRGGYGYTF
j_call: TRBJ2-2; v_call: TRBV20-1; d_call: TRBD2; clone_size: many; cdr3_nt: TGCAGTGCAGGACTAGCGGGAAGAACCGGGGAGCTGTTTTTT; cdr3_aa: CSAGLAGRTGELFF
j_call: TRBJ2-7; v_call: TRBV7-3; d_call: -; clone_size: many; cdr3_nt: TGTGCCAGCAGCCCATCCCCGTCCAGCGGAGGTAGTGAGCAGTACTTC; cdr3_aa: CASSPSPSSGGSEQYF
j_call: TRBJ2-3; v_call: TRBV25-1; d_call: -; clone_size: -; cdr3_nt: TGTGCCAGCAGTGAAGAATTACGGGCAGATACGCAGTATTTT; cdr3_aa: CASSEELRADTQYF
j_call: TRBJ1-4; v_call: TRBV5-1; d_call: -; clone_size: -; cdr3_nt: TGCGCCAGCACCTGGAGGCCGGGGGACGAAAAACTGTTTTTT; cdr3_aa: CASTWRPGDEKLFF
j_call: TRBJ1-6; v_call: TRBV11-2; d_call: -; clone_size: many; cdr3_nt: TGTGCCAGCAGCTTAGCGGTCTCACCCCTCCACTTT; cdr3_aa: CASSLAVSPLHF
j_call: TRBJ1-6; v_call: TRBV5-6; d_call: -; clone_size: once; cdr3_nt: TGTGCCAGCAGCCCACAGACAGGAACTACCTATAATTCACCCCTCCACTTT; cdr3_aa: CASSPQTGTTYNSPLHF
j_call: TRBJ2-2; v_call: TRBV23-1; d_call: -; clone_size: many; cdr3_nt: TGCGCCAGCAGTCAATCGGGGCAGGGGTTCACCGGGGAGCTGTTTTTT; cdr3_aa: CASSQSGQGFTGELFF
j_call: TRBJ2-7; v_call: TRBV20-1; d_call: TRBD2; clone_size: medium-sized; cdr3_nt: TGCAGTGCTAGAGTCGCGGGAGGTGTCTACGAGCAGTACTTC; cdr3_aa: CSARVAGGVYEQYF
j_call: TRBJ1-5; v_call: TRBV7-2; d_call: -; clone_size: medium-sized; cdr3_nt: TGTGCCAGCAGCCCAACATCGGGGGGGTATCAGCCCCAGCATTTT; cdr3_aa: CASSPTSGGYQPQHF
j_call: TRBJ2-3; v_call: TRBV2; d_call: TRBD2; clone_size: -; cdr3_nt: TGTGCCAGCAGATTTCTAGCGGGAGTGGCAGATACGCAGTATTTT; cdr3_aa: CASRFLAGVADTQYF
j_call: TRBJ1-6; v_call: TRBV12-3/TRBV12-4; d_call: -; clone_size: -; cdr3_nt: TGTGCCAGCAGTTTGCCCTTGCCACCCCTCCACTTT; cdr3_aa: CASSLPLPPLHF
j_call: TRBJ2-1; v_call: TRBV10-1; d_call: -; clone_size: many; cdr3_nt: TGCGCCAGCGGGGGGTCCTACAATGAGCAGTTCTTC; cdr3_aa: CASGGSYNEQFF
j_call: TRBJ2-7; v_call: TRBV2; d_call: TRBD1; clone_size: many; cdr3_nt: TGTGCCAGCAGTACCCCGGGACAGGGTTTCAACGAGCAGTACTTC; cdr3_aa: CASSTPGQGFNEQYF
j_call: TRBJ2-7; v_call: TRBV10-2; d_call: TRBD1; clone_size: many; cdr3_nt: TGCGCCAGCACCACACCCGCAGGGGGCCACGAGCAGTACTTC; cdr3_aa: CASTTPAGGHEQYF
j_call: TRBJ2-7; v_call: TRBV7-9; d_call: -; clone_size: -; cdr3_nt: TGTGCCAGCAGCTTAGGGGACTTAACCTACGAGCAGTACTTC; cdr3_aa: CASSLGDLTYEQYF